Shown below are 18 T cell receptor beta chains from a single sample sequenced in a study of metastatic and nonmetastatic thyroid tumors. TCRdb reprocessed the PCR reads via MiXCR. The table has around 45,000 clones, about 3.3% seen once. Thyroid surgery took place with no prior treatment in any patient. The specimen sequenced was blood. Receptors were obtained from a female donor with papillary thyroid cancer or a benign thyroid nodule (not recorded which). Some clones in this sample may be carry-over from other donors' samples.

This clone came up many times. The chain combines TRBV18 with TRBJ1-2; the match to TRBD1 covers 8 bases. Trimming removed 5 bases from V and 2 bases from J; junction bases left unmatched: 7. Germline assignment: CDR1 KGHSH and CDR2 LQKENI. There are 15 residues in the CDR3. In DNA, the CDR3 is TGTGCCAGCTCATCAGGACAGGGACTAAACTATGGCTACACCTTC. Protein sequence: CASSSGQGLNYGYTF.

This clone was observed a few times. V is TRBV5-4 and J is TRBJ2-7; unclear D gene. V was cut by 4 bases and J by 2 bases, with 10 bases left in between. CDR1 and CDR2 (germline): SGHNT, YYREEE (reference sequence). The CDR3 sequence is 13 residues long. CDR3 coding DNA: TGTGCCAGCAGCCCAGACATCGCCTACGAGCAGTACTTC. This sequence encodes CASSPDIAYEQYF.

Only a few counts were recorded for this clone. This chain connects TRBV5-1 to TRBJ2-7; D is unresolved. The germline V gene encodes CDR1 SGHRS and CDR2 YFSETQ. The CDR3 covers 13 residues. Trimming cost V 1 base and J 6 bases, with 11 bases left between them. Written as DNA, the CDR3 is TGCGCCAGCAGCTTGCGTAGAGCCGGCGAGCAGTACTTC. This translates into CASSLRRAGEQYF. The whole variable domain, filled in from reference TRBV5-1 and TRBJ2-7, reads KAGVTQTPRYLIKTRGQQVTLSCSPISGHRSVSWYQQTPGQGLQFLFEYFSETQRNKGNFPGRFSGRQFSNSRSEMNVSTLELGDSALYLCASSLRRAGEQYFGPGTRLTVT.

This chain links TRBV30 with TRBJ2-7, with 8 nucleotides matching TRBD1. The CDR3 consists of 18 residues. Germline CDR1 and CDR2: GTSNPN and SVGIG (reference sequence). The ends lost 1 base at V and 3 bases at J; junction bases unmatched: 17. The CDR3, as DNA: TGTGCCTGGAGTGCACCCATCGGAATCCGGGACAGGAGCTACGAGCAGTACTTC. This gives the protein CAWSAPIGIRDRSYEQYF. The full variable domain, its missing parts supplied by reference TRBV30 and TRBJ2-7, is SQTIHQWPATLVQPVGSPLSLECTVEGTSNPNLYWYRQAAGRGLQLLFYSVGIGQISSEVPQNLSASRPQDRQFILSSKKLLLSDSGFYLCAWSAPIGIRDRSYEQYFGPGTRLTVT.

This clone has ten or more counts. V usage is TRBV4-1 and J usage is TRBJ1-3; D perhaps matches TRBD1 (5 bases). Germline values: CDR1 MGHRA, CDR2 YSYEKL. The CDR3 loop spans 16 amino acids. V was clipped by 1 base and J by 0 bases, with 10 bases between them. CDR3: CASSQVGGSSGNTIYF. CDR3 bases: TGCGCCAGCAGCCAAGTGGGGGGGTCCTCTGGAAACACCATATATTTT.

This clone was observed once. Sequence at one end of the junction differs from germline and may be a read error. The rearrangement uses TRBV29-1 and TRBJ2-3; D unresolved. Germline V CDR1 and CDR2: SQVTM, ANQGSEA. This CDR3 has 11 amino acids. In DNA, the CDR3 is TGCATCGTTGGAAAAACAGATACGCAATATTTT. Its protein is CIVGKTDTQYF.

There are many counts of this clone. This chain's CDR3 is CATSRGQGHQPQHF. The CDR3 DNA reads TGTGCCACCAGCAGGGGGCAGGGCCATCAGCCCCAGCATTTT. The chain has TRBV15 and TRBJ1-5, with TRBD1 as a possible D gene (5 bases). Germline-derived CDR1 and CDR2 are LNHNV and YYDKDF (reference sequence). The V gene lost 3 bases and the J gene lost 5 bases, with 11 bases spanning the gap. This CDR3 is built from 14 residues. The full variable domain, in which reference TRBV15 and TRBJ1-5 provide the parts outside the CDR3, is DAMVIQNPRYQVTQFGKPVTLSCSQTLNHNVMYWYQQKSSQAPKLLFHYYDKDFNNEADTPDNFQSRRPNTSFCFLDIRSPGLGDTAMYLCATSRGQGHQPQHFGDGTRLSIL.

V is TRBV7-9 and J is TRBJ1-2; no clear D. This CDR3 contains 12 residues. V was clipped by 5 bases and J by 9 bases, with 13 bases between them. Germline V gene lookup returns CDR1 SEHNR and CDR2 FQNEAQ (reference sequence). CDR3 residues: CASSRAIGSYTF. CDR3 coding DNA: TGTGCCAGCAGCCGGGCGATTGGAAGCTACACCTTC.

This clone was counted ten times or more. The chain carries TRBV5-1 and TRBJ2-7; the match to TRBD1 covers 8 bases. The trim removed 2 bases at V and 7 bases at J, leaving 5 bases unmatched. This CDR3 contains 13 residues. Looked up from germline, CDR1 is SGHRS and CDR2 is YFSETQ. The CDR3 loop is CASSFDRGFEQYF. CDR3 DNA: TGCGCCAGCAGCTTCGACAGGGGTTTTGAGCAGTACTTC.

This clone has at least ten counts. V and J are TRBV6-6 and TRBJ1-4; D is ambiguous. Germline CDR1 is MNHNY and CDR2 is SVGAGI (reference sequence). This CDR3 spans 16 amino acids. Between the trimmed V and J ends, which lost 0 bases and 5 bases, there was a span of 13 bases. CDR3 nucleotide sequence: TGTGCCAGCAGTTACTCCCTCAGCACTGGAAATGAAAAACTGTTTTTT. Its protein is CASSYSLSTGNEKLFF.

This clone has a count of ten or more. The rearrangement uses TRBV5-1 and TRBJ2-7, with D perhaps TRBD1 or TRBD2 (6 bases each). Trimming removed 0 bases at V and 6 bases at J, with 10 bases between. CDR1 and CDR2 from the germline V gene are SGHRS and YFSETQ. The CDR3 consists of 13 residues. The chain's CDR3 is CASSLDGGGEQYF. CDR3 nucleotides: TGCGCCAGCAGCTTGGACGGGGGCGGCGAGCAGTACTTC.

This clone was seen many times. The chain employs TRBV5-1 and TRBJ2-4; maybe TRBD1 (6 bases). Trimming cost V 4 bases and J 2 bases, with 13 bases left between them. Germline CDR1 reads SGHRS; CDR2 reads YFSETQ. The CDR3 is 15 residues long. CDR3 sequence reads: CASSPQQGTKNIQYF. The CDR3 coding sequence is TGCGCCAGCAGCCCCCAACAGGGAACCAAAAACATTCAGTACTTC.

The V and J genes are TRBV27 and TRBJ2-7; 14 bases match TRBD2. The V gene's germline CDR1 is MNHEY and CDR2 SMNVEV (reference sequence). Germline trimming cut 6 bases from V and 3 bases from J; bases unmatched to any gene: 13. The CDR3 is 18 residues long. The CDR3 sequence: CASSPTLGTSGSSYEQYF. CDR3 nucleotide sequence: TGTGCCAGCAGCCCAACCTTAGGGACTAGCGGGAGTAGCTACGAGCAGTACTTC.

This clone turned up a few times. This rearrangement joins TRBV19 to TRBJ2-7; D unclear. The CDR3 spans 13 residues. Germline V CDR1 and CDR2: LNHDA, SQIVND (reference sequence). V dropped 1 base and J dropped 5 bases, with 9 bases sitting between them. The CDR3 DNA follows: TGTGCCAGTAGTATAGGAGACGCTCACGAGCAGTACTTC. Translated: CASSIGDAHEQYF.

This clone appeared many times. This rearrangement joins TRBV30 to TRBJ1-5; D is unresolved. Germline V gene lookup returns CDR1 GTSNPN and CDR2 SVGIG (reference sequence). V gave up 2 bases and J gave up 4 bases, with 9 bases separating them. The CDR3 covers 13 residues. The CDR3 reads CAWSSGKNQPQHF. DNA for the CDR3: TGTGCCTGGAGTTCGGGGAAGAATCAGCCCCAGCATTTT.

The chain is built from TRBV7-8 and TRBJ1-5, with TRBD1 identical over 10 bases. The CDR3 extends over 17 amino acids. V was pared by 6 bases and J by 1 base, with 9 bases of the junction left unmatched. The germline CDR1 and CDR2 sequences are SGHVS and FQNEAQ. As DNA, the CDR3 is TGTGCCAGCAGTTTCCGGGACAGGGGATTCAGCAATCAGCCCCAGCATTTT. Protein: CASSFRDRGFSNQPQHF. The full variable domain, completed using reference TRBV7-8 and TRBJ1-5, is GAGVSQSPRYKVAKRGQDVALRCDPISGHVSLFWYQQALGQGPEFLTYFQNEAQLDKSGLPSDRFFAERPEGSVSTLKIQRTQQEDSAVYLCASSFRDRGFSNQPQHFGDGTRLSIL.

This clone is labeled as medium-sized (0.01 to 0.1%). The V gene is TRBV7-8, the J gene TRBJ2-2, with D possibly TRBD2 on 6 matching bases. V was pared by 3 bases and J by 7 bases, with 15 bases between. The germline V gene encodes CDR1 SGHVS and CDR2 FQNEAQ. CDR3 size: 15 residues. The CDR3 DNA reads TGTGCCAGCAGCTTGTCGGGAGTTGGAGGCGGGGAGCTGTTTTTT. Amino acid sequence: CASSLSGVGGGELFF.

V usage is TRBV30 and J usage is TRBJ2-7; TRBD2 agrees at 8 bases. The CDR3 is 13 amino acids. Trimming took 0 bases from V and 2 from J; bases not matched to a gene: 0. Germline loops: CDR1 GTSNPN, CDR2 SVGIG (reference sequence). CDR3 sequence: CAWSVGLAYEQYF. CDR3 sequence (DNA): TGTGCCTGGAGTGTGGGACTAGCCTACGAGCAGTACTTC.